This entry lists 10 T cell receptor beta chains sequenced from one sample in a study of T cells in Graves' hyperthyroidism and ophthalmopathy. Amplified regions were TCR beta CDR3 sequences from RNA transcripts. The HTBI primer set drove a first-round RT-PCR of the TCR CDR3. TCRdb re-called the multiplex PCR reads with MiXCR, one entry per CDR3 protein. The data hold about 380,000 distinct CDR3 sequences, with about 13% observed a single time. Sequences were obtained from blood. The origin of the receptors is a man aged 25-45 years with Graves' hyperthyroidism that later progressed to Graves' ophthalmopathy.

This clonotype was seen a handful of times. V and J are TRBV6-5 and TRBJ1-4; the D gene is possibly TRBD1 (5 bases). The CDR3 is made up of 14 amino acids. Germline values: CDR1 MNHEY, CDR2 SVGAGI. Trimming cost V 0 bases and J 7 bases, with 9 bases left between them. CDR3 nucleotide sequence: TGTGCCAGCAGTTACTCGCGGGGGGGTGAAAAACTGTTTTTT. Amino acids: CASSYSRGGEKLFF.

The chain has TRBV5-1 and TRBJ1-6; a weak D match, TRBD1 (5 bases). The CDR3 extends over 16 amino acids. The ends were cut back, 3 bases at V and 8 bases at J, with 18 bases in the middle. In germline, CDR1 is SGHRS, CDR2 YFSETQ. The CDR3 DNA reads as TGCGCCAGCAGCTCCGGGGCAGGGCGTGGGGATTCACCCCTCCACTTT. Amino acids: CASSSGAGRGDSPLHF.

This clonotype appeared many times. V and J are TRBV5-1 and TRBJ1-6; D is ambiguous. The CDR3 runs to 17 residues. The germline V gene has CDR1 SGHRS and CDR2 YFSETQ. Deletions cut 0 bases from V and 0 bases from J, with 10 bases between. The CDR3 spells CASSLERRSSYNSPLHF. DNA of the CDR3: TGCGCCAGCAGCTTGGAAAGAAGGAGCTCCTATAATTCACCCCTCCACTTT.

This clonotype was seen repeatedly, ten times or more. V gene TRBV7-9 combines with J gene TRBJ1-4; D remains ambiguous. Between the trimmed V and J ends, which lost 3 bases and 3 bases, there was a span of 8 bases. Looked up from germline, CDR1 is SEHNR and CDR2 is FQNEAQ (reference sequence). The CDR3 has 14 amino acids. CDR3 residues: CASSFSGANEKLFF. The DNA for the CDR3 is TGTGCCAGCAGCTTCAGCGGGGCTAATGAAAAACTGTTTTTT.

This clonotype was counted between two and nine times. The rearrangement joins TRBV15 to TRBJ1-4, with no clear D. Germline V gene sequence: CDR1 LNHNV, CDR2 YYDKDF (reference sequence). The V and J ends lost 0 bases and 8 bases respectively, with 13 bases between them. The CDR3 totals 15 residues. The CDR3 spells CATSREGILQEKLFF. The DNA of the CDR3 is TGTGCCACCAGCAGAGAGGGGATACTACAAGAAAAACTGTTTTTT.

In DNA form, the CDR3 reads TGTGCCTGGAGTGTACTGGCAGGGGGCAATTCACCCCTCCACTTT. This encodes CAWSVLAGGNSPLHF. The J gene is TRBJ1-6, the V gene TRBV30, with 8 bases fitting TRBD1. The CDR3 length is 15 residues. Germline V lookup: CDR1 GTSNPN, CDR2 SVGIG (reference sequence). With 0 bases clipped from V and 7 bases from J, the junction kept 5 bases outside the gene matches.

This clonotype was detected only a few times. The rearrangement links TRBV3-1 to TRBJ2-5; D is undetermined. Germline V gene data show CDR1 as LGHDT and CDR2 as YNNKEL (reference sequence). With 1 base removed from V and 5 bases from J, the gap between germline ends came to 17 bases. The CDR3 contains 16 residues. The chain's CDR3 is CASSQAGDTWRETQYF. The CDR3 nucleotides are TGTGCCAGCAGCCAAGCCGGCGACACTTGGCGGGAGACCCAGTACTTC.

This clonotype was recorded a few times. V is TRBV4-1 and J is TRBJ2-7; no definite D call. Trimming stripped 4 bases from V and 4 bases from J, with 20 bases between. Germline CDR1 is MGHRA and CDR2 is YSYEKL. The CDR3 extends over 16 amino acids. The CDR3: CASSPKEQPLGYEQYF. The DNA of the CDR3 is TGCGCCAGCAGCCCAAAGGAACAGCCCCTTGGATACGAGCAGTACTTC.

This clonotype came up many times. The J gene is TRBJ2-7, the V gene TRBV28; TRBD2 is a possible D gene (6 bases). V lost 7 bases to trimming and J lost 2 bases, with 15 bases between them. The CDR3 covers 14 residues. CDR1 is MDHEN and CDR2 is SYDVKM in the germline V gene. The CDR3: CASIAGTPPYEQYF. CDR3 sequence (DNA): TGTGCCAGCATCGCGGGGACCCCTCCCTACGAGCAGTACTTC.

This clonotype has only a few counts. The chain has TRBV25-1 and TRBJ1-1, with unresolved D. Per the germline V gene, CDR1 is MGHDK and CDR2 is SYGVNS. Trimming pared 8 bases from V and 6 bases from J, leaving 16 bases between. The CDR3 consists of 13 residues. Written as DNA, the CDR3 is TGTGCCAGCCCTGCCCTCCTGAGGGCTGAAGCTTTCTTT. This sequence encodes CASPALLRAEAFF.